This entry is about one TCR beta chain. The V segment lost 2 bases and the J segment 2 bases; nucleotides outside the gene matches: 6. Germline CDR1 MGHDK, CDR2 SYGVNS. The CDR3 is made up of 15 amino acids. The data are from a study of control samples from healthy donors and cancer patients. Clones were sequenced by immunoSEQ multiplex PCR, and TCRdb holds only the in-frame ones, with some missing. The sample includes 390,000 or so clones, 80% to 95% of them seen just once. The sample consisted of PBMCs. This sequence originates from a man aged 35 to 55 with head and neck cancer. The gene calls are TRBV25-1 and TRBJ2-7; TRBD2 matches 7 bases. CDR3 amino acids: CASSEGAGVTYEQYF. CDR3 nucleotide sequence: TGTGCCAGCAGTGAAGGGGCGGGAGTAACCTACGAGCAGTACTTC.